This T cell receptor beta chain appears in the sequencing data of a study of cytomegalovirus exposure and HLA in healthy donors. General study findings and limits: The authors confirmed in vitro that three CMV-associated chains were specific for CMV antigens. In a later analysis, a missense DCLRE1C variant was linked to TCR beta V- and J-gene trimming. Overall, roughly 150 TCR beta chains were annotated as cytomegalovirus-associated.

This clone was recorded a few times. Its antigen is still unknown. The PCR made use of 60 Vbeta and 13 Jbeta primers. TCRdb's table, derived via immunoSEQ multiplex PCR, lists solely in-frame clones and lacks some. Among 120,000 to 150,000 clones listed, more than 55% were seen once. Per germline, CDR1 MNHNS and CDR2 SASEGT. This CDR3 is 13 amino acids long. With 7 bases clipped from V and 4 bases from J, the junction kept 6 bases outside the gene matches. The chain joins TRBV6-1 to TRBJ1-2; 7 bases align to TRBD1. The sequenced material came from PBMCs. The sequence came from a woman in her sixties in good health and CMV-seronegative. The CDR3 is CASTRQGFYGYTF. The CDR3 DNA sequence: TGTGCCAGCACCCGACAGGGATTCTATGGCTACACCTTC.